Detailed here is one T cell receptor beta chain. This clonotype showed up many times. The antigen it recognizes is unknown. No base quality information exists; no much larger clone differs at one position. Stable Graves' hyperthyroidism was defined as no progression to ophthalmopathy during 18 months of follow-up. The hyperthyroidism patients were between 18 and 65 years old and newly diagnosed, with a disease duration of less than 2 months. The study excluded patients with uncontrolled infections, other autoimmune diseases, pregnancy or lactation. Diagnoses were based on clinical symptoms, serum thyroxine and TRAb, thyroid ultrasound and orbital computed tomography. Total RNA was extracted with Trizol reagent, and quality was checked on an Agilent 2100 Bioanalyzer. Between the V and J ends, shortened by 0 bases and 7 bases respectively, the junction contains 12 bases. Sequences SGHTA (CDR1) and FQGNSA (CDR2) are obtained from the germline V gene. The CDR3 spans 14 residues, from the cysteine through the phenylalanine. Just the 42-base CDR3 DNA is kept, in frame starting at base 1.

Amplification of TCR beta CDR3 regions was carried out from RNA transcripts. A first-round RT-PCR of the TCR CDR3 used the HTBI primer set with the Qiagen OneStep RT-PCR kit. Libraries were constructed in a second round of multiplex PCR, after which size selection and purification were carried out. Sequencing of the libraries was done on an Illumina HiSeq2000 using paired-end 100 bp reads. Turning to the authors' computational methods: SOAPnuke was used to process the raw data, removing reads that contained adapters or uncalled bases, had a mean Phred below 15, or lacked an exact match to the constant primer or identifier. High-quality paired reads were merged with COPE v1.2.5, and unique nucleotide sequences were defined as clonotypes. Clonotypes were aligned to IMGT TRBV, TRBD and TRBJ reference segments using MiTCR v1.1. The analysis was restricted to V-J combinations with a frequency above 0.0001, which together covered 98% to 99.2% of the repertoires. A TCS score was defined as the ratio of F50 (clonal expansion) to E x V (chaos), with BLOSUM62-based TCRdist applied between CDR3 peptides within each V-J. Welch's t-statistics and random forest reduced some 510 V-J features to 10 to 15, which were used in a naive Bayes classifier (R e1071). TCRdb cleaned the public reads at Q25 with fastp, built clones with MiXCR and kept in-frame beta chains. One record per CDR3 amino acid sequence lists the most common genes and DNA. The V and J calls here are based on TCRdb, not the publication. The sample contains approximately 590,000 distinct CDR3 sequences, 46% of them found a single time. 8.2% of the sample is held by the ten biggest clonotypes.

The sample originates from a study of T cells in Graves' hyperthyroidism and ophthalmopathy (dated by TCRdb to between 2017 and 2020). Context from the whole study: To identify TCR V-J signatures that set the groups apart, the researchers used a discovery cohort of 100 patients, made up of 40 to 45 with Graves' ophthalmopathy and some 56 with stable Graves' hyperthyroidism. The paper reports TCR Vbeta CDR3 sequencing of some 140 peripheral blood samples: around 45 ophthalmopathy, over 70 hyperthyroidism and approximately 17 progressor patients. The approximately 97 discovery patients were randomly divided into training and test sets at a 7:3 ratio. An independent validation cohort of 18 to 20 hyperthyroidism patients and approximately 16 patients who later progressed to ophthalmopathy tested prospective prediction of ophthalmopathy. Thyroid tissue and blood T-cell repertoires from several Graves' hyperthyroidism patients were also compared in the study. After blood sampling, hyperthyroidism patients were treated with methimazole at a starting dose of 30 mg daily, and ophthalmopathy patients were treated with high-dose intravenous methylprednisolone.

The paper as a whole reports these results and caveats: No statistical method was used to set the sample size in advance, and investigators knew the group allocation. In validation, the model predicted progression to ophthalmopathy with over 65% sensitivity and roughly 72% specificity, a median of about six months before onset. Ophthalmopathy was separated from stable hyperthyroidism by a 13 V-J signature model, with approximately 86% sensitivity and roughly 81% specificity obtained in cross-validation and 80%/75% obtained in testing. Most expanded thyroid clonotypes (frequency above 0.001) were also detected in blood, suggesting blood repertoires may reflect thyroid immune responses.

Recombination linked TRBV7-2 to TRBJ1-2; confidence is insufficient to name the D gene. This receptor was obtained from a woman between 18 and 29 years old with Graves' hyperthyroidism. Donor details come from another sample of the same person, matched by shared clones. Material: peripheral blood or thyroid tissue (not recorded which). The base sequence is TGTGCCAGCAGCTTAGCGCAAGTTTGGCTTGGCTACACCTTC. This gives the protein CASSLAQVWLGYTF.